The 10 T cell receptor beta chains reported below all come from one sample, sequenced in a study of patients and donors after allogeneic stem cell transplantation. TCRdb fed the RT-PCR reads into MiXCR, producing one record per CDR3 protein. Among around 170,000 distinct CDR3 sequences listed, nearly 25% were seen once. Sequenced sample: blood, either unsorted or a sorted T cell fraction (not recorded which). The source of these receptors is a human donor who was either an allogeneic HSCT recipient or a stem cell or donor lymphocyte infusion donor (not recorded which). It is not recorded whose cells these are; they may come from a transplant donor.

This clonotype was observed once. The chain carries TRBV6-1 and TRBJ2-1; D gene ambiguous. Trimming stripped 7 bases from V and 4 bases from J, with 17 bases between. CDR3 length equals 15 residues. CDR1 and CDR2 (germline): MNHNS, SASEGT. CDR3 sequence (DNA): TGTGCCAGCAATGTCCCCCGTGGGATTTACAATGAGCAGTTCTTC. This sequence encodes CASNVPRGIYNEQFF.

J is TRBJ2-3 and V is TRBV9, with 12 bases lining up with TRBD2. The CDR3 spans 16 residues. CDR1 and CDR2 from the germline V gene are SGDLS and YYNGEE. V was clipped by 4 bases and J by 5 bases; unmatched bases: 8. DNA of the CDR3: TGTGCCAGCAGCACCGGACTAGCGGGATCTGTAGATACGCAGTATTTT. It yields the protein CASSTGLAGSVDTQYF.

This clonotype was observed a handful of times. The rearrangement uses TRBV5-6 and TRBJ1-2, with D unresolved. This CDR3 is built from 13 residues. Trimming cost V 3 bases and J 6 bases, with 12 bases left between them. Germline loops: CDR1 SGHDT, CDR2 YYEEEE. The CDR3 protein is CASSSILVDGYTF. CDR3 coding DNA: TGTGCCAGCAGCTCTATATTAGTGGATGGCTACACCTTC.

The chain recombines TRBV11-3 with TRBJ1-1; perhaps TRBD1 as D (5 bases). This CDR3 spans 17 amino acids. Germline V gene lookup returns CDR1 SGHNT and CDR2 YENEEA. Trimming took off 2 bases at V and 1 base at J, with 17 bases between the two ends. CDR3 amino acids: CASSLYSFWTPNTEAFF. DNA for the CDR3: TGTGCCAGCAGCTTATACTCGTTCTGGACACCGAACACTGAAGCTTTCTTT.

A single count supports this clonotype. V is TRBV7-3 and J is TRBJ2-2; D tentatively reads TRBD1 or TRBD2 (5 bases each). Per the germline V gene, CDR1 is SGHTA and CDR2 is FQGTGA. V was pared by 0 bases and J by 3 bases, with 8 bases between. The CDR3 runs 15 residues. This chain's CDR3 is CASSLTRDDTGELFF. For the CDR3, the DNA is TGTGCCAGCAGCTTAACTCGGGACGACACCGGGGAGCTGTTTTTT.

This clonotype has ten or more counts. This chain links TRBV29-1 with TRBJ1-5; D is ambiguous. There are 13 residues in the CDR3. The germline V and J ends were trimmed by 6 bases and 5 bases, with 14 bases remaining between them. Germline assignment: CDR1 SQVTM and CDR2 ANQGSEA. The CDR3: CSVELDTDQPQHF. CDR3 nucleotide sequence: TGCAGCGTAGAGTTAGACACTGATCAGCCCCAGCATTTT.

This clonotype was counted between two and nine times. The chain employs TRBV4-1 and TRBJ1-3, with D tentatively TRBD1 (5 bases). The CDR3 is 17 residues long. V was trimmed by 2 bases and J by 2 bases, leaving 16 bases between them. Germline V gives CDR1 MGHRA, CDR2 YSYEKL. The CDR3 nucleotides are TGCGCCAGCAGCCAATTAGGGCAGGGTCGGACTGGAAACACCATATATTTT. Its protein is CASSQLGQGRTGNTIYF.

The chain recombines TRBV14 with TRBJ1-4; D is perhaps TRBD1 (5 bases). Trimming pared 4 bases from V and 3 bases from J, leaving 6 bases between. The CDR3 extends over 13 amino acids. From germline, CDR1 is SGHDN and CDR2 FVKESK. CDR3 nucleotide sequence: TGTGCCAGCAGCCGAGGGGCTAATGAAAAACTGTTTTTT. It is translated as CASSRGANEKLFF.

The V call is TRBV10-3, the J call TRBJ2-2; 8 positions match TRBD2. CDR3 length: 15 amino acids. V lost 5 bases and J lost 9; bases outside the gene matches: 11. The germline V gene has CDR1 ENHRY and CDR2 SYGVKD. The chain's CDR3 is CAISRLATSPRELFF. CDR3 bases: TGTGCCATCAGTCGACTAGCGACTAGCCCCAGGGAGCTGTTTTTT.

This chain links TRBV7-2 with TRBJ1-4; the D is unclear. V was trimmed by 6 bases and J by 0 bases, leaving 8 bases between them. The CDR3 sequence is 14 residues long. The germline gives CDR1 SGHTA, CDR2 FQGNSA. Here the CDR3 reads CASSSDATNEKLFF. Written as DNA, the CDR3 is TGTGCCAGCAGTTCAGACGCAACTAATGAAAAACTGTTTTTT.